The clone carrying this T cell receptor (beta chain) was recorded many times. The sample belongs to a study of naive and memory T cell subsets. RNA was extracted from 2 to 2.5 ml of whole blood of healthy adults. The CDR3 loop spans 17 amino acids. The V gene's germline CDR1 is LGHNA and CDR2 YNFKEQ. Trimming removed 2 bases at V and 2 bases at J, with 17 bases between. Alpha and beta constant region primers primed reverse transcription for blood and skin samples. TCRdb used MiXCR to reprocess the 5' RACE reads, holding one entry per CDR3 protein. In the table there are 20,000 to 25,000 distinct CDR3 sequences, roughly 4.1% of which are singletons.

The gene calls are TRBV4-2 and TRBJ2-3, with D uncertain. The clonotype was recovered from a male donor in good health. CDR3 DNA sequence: TGTGCCAGCAGCCAATCATCAGCTCTTCTACCCACAGATACGCAGTATTTT. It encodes CASSQSSALLPTDTQYF.